A selection of T cell receptor beta chains follows, all from one sample in a study of blood T cell repertoires in COVID-19. Sequenced by immunoSEQ multiplex PCR; TCRdb stores in-frame clones only, minus some. The table records 150,000 to 160,000 clones, roughly 78% of them present only once. The sequencing input was peripheral blood. These receptors all stem from a man of 80 years or more with acute or convalescent COVID-19. The conserved cysteine and the conserved F or W are not part of the CDR3 here. A D gene is named only where the DNA matches it firmly.

>TRBV19|TRBJ1-1|TRBD1
ASRLPGQGTEAF
>TRBV2|TRBJ1-4|.
ASSARGVLNEKLF
>TRBV7-9|TRBJ2-2|.
ASHSPGTGELF
>TRBV7-2|TRBJ2-5|.
ASSLAGQTTEQETQY
>TRBV5-1|TRBJ1-6|.
ASRPTPDNSPLH
>TRBV7-9|TRBJ1-1|.
ASSLRLKTEAF
>TRBV7-2|TRBJ2-7|.
ASSPFAGSGEQY
>TRBV3-1/TRBV3-2|TRBJ2-1|TRBD2
ASSQSGLAHRRI
>TRBV5-4|TRBJ2-2|TRBD1
ASSVPPGQRYTGELF
>TRBV6-5|TRBJ1-6|.
ASSPPGQTTLH
>TRBV5-1|TRBJ2-5|.
ASSLEVGSLETQY
>TRBV12-3/TRBV12-4|TRBJ2-2|.
ASSLDESGELF
>TRBV9|TRBJ1-1|.
ASSVATGLNTEAF
>TRBV5-1|TRBJ1-1|.
ASSDPGGDTEAF
>TRBV7-2|TRBJ1-5|.
ASSLTGSNQPQH
>TRBV5-6|TRBJ1-1|TRBD1
ASSIYRGDTEAF
>TRBV11-2|TRBJ2-2|.
ASSSSTANTGELF
>TRBV18|TRBJ1-3|TRBD1
ASSPSGTGTRADTIY
>TRBV2|TRBJ2-2|TRBD1
ASTRDRGAGELF
>TRBV19|TRBJ2-6|TRBD1
ASSVTGTALSGANVLT
>TRBV11-2|TRBJ2-3|.
ASSFWGADTQY
>TRBV23-1|TRBJ2-5|.
ASSQFKETQY
>TRBV19|TRBJ2-7|TRBD1
ASSIEGQGASYEQY
>TRBV5-5|TRBJ1-1|TRBD1
ASSLVRQGGNTEAF